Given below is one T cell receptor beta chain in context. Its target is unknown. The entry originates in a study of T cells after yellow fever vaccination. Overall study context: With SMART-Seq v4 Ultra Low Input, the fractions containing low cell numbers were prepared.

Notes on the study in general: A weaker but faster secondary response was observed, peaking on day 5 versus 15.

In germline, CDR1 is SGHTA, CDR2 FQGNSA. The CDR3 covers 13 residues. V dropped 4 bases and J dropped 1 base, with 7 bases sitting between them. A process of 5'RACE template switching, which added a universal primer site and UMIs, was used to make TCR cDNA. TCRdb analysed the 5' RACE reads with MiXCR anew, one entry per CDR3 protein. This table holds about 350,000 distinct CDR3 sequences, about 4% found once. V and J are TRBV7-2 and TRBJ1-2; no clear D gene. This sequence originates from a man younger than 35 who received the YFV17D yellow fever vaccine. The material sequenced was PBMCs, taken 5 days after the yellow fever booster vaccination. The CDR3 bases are TGTGCCAGCAGCTCGATGCTTAACTATGGCTACACCTTC. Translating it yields CASSSMLNYGYTF.